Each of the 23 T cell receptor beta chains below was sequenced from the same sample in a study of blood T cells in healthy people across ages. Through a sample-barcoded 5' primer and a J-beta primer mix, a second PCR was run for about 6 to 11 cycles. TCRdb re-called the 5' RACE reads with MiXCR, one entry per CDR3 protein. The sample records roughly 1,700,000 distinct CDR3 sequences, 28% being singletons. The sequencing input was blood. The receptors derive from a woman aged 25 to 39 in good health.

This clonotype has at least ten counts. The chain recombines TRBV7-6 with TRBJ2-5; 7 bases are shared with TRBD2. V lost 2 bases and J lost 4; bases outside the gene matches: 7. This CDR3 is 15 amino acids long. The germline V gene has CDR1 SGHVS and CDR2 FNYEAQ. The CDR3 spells CASSLTGSGGETQYF. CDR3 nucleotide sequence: TGTGCCAGCAGCTTAACTGGTTCGGGAGGAGAGACCCAGTACTTC.

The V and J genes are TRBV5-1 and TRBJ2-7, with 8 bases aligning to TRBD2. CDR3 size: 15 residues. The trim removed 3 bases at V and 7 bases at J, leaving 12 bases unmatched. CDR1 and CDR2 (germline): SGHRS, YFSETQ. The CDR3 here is CASSSTGTSMGEQYF. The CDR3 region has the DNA TGCGCCAGCAGCTCGACCGGGACTAGTATGGGAGAGCAGTACTTC.

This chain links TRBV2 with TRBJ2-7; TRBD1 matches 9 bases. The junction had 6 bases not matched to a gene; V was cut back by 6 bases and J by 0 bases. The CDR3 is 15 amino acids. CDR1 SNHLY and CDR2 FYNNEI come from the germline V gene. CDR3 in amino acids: CASRLEGQGSYEQYF. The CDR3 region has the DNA TGTGCCAGCAGGTTAGAGGGACAGGGCTCCTACGAGCAGTACTTC. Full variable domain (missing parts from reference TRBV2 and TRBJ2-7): EPEVTQTPSHQVTQMGQEVILRCVPISNHLYFYWYRQILGQKVEFLVSFYNNEISEKSEIFDDQFSVERPDGSNFTLKIRSTKLEDSAMYFCASRLEGQGSYEQYFGPGTRLTVT.

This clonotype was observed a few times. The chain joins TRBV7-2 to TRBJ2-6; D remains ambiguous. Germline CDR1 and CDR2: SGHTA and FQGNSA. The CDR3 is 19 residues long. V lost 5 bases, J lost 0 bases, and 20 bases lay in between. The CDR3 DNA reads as TGTGCCAGCAGCCCAGCTACAAGGGTCCCCCTCTCTGGGGCCAACGTCCTGACTTTC. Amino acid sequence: CASSPATRVPLSGANVLTF.

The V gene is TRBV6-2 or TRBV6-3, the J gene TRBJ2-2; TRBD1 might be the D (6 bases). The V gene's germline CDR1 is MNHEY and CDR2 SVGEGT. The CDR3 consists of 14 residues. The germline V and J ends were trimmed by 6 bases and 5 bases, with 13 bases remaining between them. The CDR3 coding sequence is TGTGCCAGCAGGGACAGACTACGAACCGGGGAGCTGTTTTTT. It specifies CASRDRLRTGELFF.

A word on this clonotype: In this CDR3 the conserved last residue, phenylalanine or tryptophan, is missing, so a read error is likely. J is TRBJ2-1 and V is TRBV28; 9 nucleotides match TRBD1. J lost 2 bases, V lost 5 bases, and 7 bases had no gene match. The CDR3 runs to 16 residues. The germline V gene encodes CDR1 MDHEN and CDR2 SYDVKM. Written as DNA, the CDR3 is TGTGCCAGCAGTCAAACCGGGACAGGGACCTACAATGAGCAGTTCTGC. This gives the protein CASSQTGTGTYNEQFC.

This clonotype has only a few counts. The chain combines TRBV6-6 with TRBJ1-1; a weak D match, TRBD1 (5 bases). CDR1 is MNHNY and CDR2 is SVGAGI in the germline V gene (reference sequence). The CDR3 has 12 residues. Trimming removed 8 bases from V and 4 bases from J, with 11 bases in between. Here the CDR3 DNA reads TGTGCCAGCGGGACGCGGGGCACTGAAGCTTTCTTT. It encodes CASGTRGTEAFF.

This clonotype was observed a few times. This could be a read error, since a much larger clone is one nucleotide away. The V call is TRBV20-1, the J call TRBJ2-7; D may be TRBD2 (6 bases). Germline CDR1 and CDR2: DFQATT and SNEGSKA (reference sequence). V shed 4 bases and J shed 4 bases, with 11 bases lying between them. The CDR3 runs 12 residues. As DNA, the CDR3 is TGCAGTGCTACTATACTAGCTTACGAGCAGTACTTC. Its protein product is CSATILAYEQYF.

CDR3: CASSFTGRDLNEQFF. In DNA form, the CDR3 reads TGCGCCAGCAGCTTTACAGGGAGGGACCTCAATGAGCAGTTCTTC. The chain uses TRBV5-1 and TRBJ2-1; D is possibly TRBD2 (7 bases). The germline CDR1 and CDR2 sequences are SGHRS and YFSETQ. The CDR3 covers 15 residues. V gave up 2 bases and J gave up 6 bases, with 15 bases separating them.

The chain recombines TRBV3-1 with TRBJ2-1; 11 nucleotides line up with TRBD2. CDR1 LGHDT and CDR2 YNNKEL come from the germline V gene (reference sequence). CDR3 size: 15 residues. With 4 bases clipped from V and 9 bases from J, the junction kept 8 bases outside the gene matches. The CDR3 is CASSPLAGGMVEQFF. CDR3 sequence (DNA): TGTGCCAGCAGCCCCCTAGCGGGAGGCATGGTTGAGCAGTTCTTC.

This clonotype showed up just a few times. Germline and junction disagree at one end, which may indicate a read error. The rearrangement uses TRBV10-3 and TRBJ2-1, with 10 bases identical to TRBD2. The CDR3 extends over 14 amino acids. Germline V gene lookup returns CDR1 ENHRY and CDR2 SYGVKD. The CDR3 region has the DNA TGTACCATCAGTCCTAGCGGGAGTCCCGATGAGCAGTTCTTC. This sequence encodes CTISPSGSPDEQFF.

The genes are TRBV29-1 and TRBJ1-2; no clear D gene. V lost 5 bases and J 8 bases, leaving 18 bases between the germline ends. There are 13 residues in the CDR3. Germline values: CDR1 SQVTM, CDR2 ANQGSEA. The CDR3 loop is CSVMGIVMRGYTF. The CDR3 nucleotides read TGCAGCGTTATGGGCATTGTAATGCGGGGCTACACCTTC.

The CDR3 nucleotides are TGTGCCACCAGCGTTCAAACAGGGTCCGACTCCTACAATGAGCAGTTCTTC. It specifies CATSVQTGSDSYNEQFF. The chain links TRBV15 to TRBJ2-1, with a weak D call TRBD1 (6 bases). CDR1 and CDR2 from the germline V gene are LNHNV and YYDKDF (reference sequence). V dropped 5 bases and J dropped 0 bases, with 17 bases sitting between them. The CDR3 runs to 17 residues. Filled out from reference TRBV15 and TRBJ2-1, the complete variable domain reads DAMVIQNPRYQVTQFGKPVTLSCSQTLNHNVMYWYQQKSSQAPKLLFHYYDKDFNNEADTPDNFQSRRPNTSFCFLDIRSPGLGDTAMYLCATSVQTGSDSYNEQFFGPGTRLTVL.

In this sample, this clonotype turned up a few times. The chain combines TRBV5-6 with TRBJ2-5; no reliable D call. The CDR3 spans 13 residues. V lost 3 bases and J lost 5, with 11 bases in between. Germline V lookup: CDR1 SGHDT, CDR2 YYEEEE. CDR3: CASSSRNEETQYF. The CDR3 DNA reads TGTGCCAGCAGCTCGCGTAATGAGGAGACCCAGTACTTC.

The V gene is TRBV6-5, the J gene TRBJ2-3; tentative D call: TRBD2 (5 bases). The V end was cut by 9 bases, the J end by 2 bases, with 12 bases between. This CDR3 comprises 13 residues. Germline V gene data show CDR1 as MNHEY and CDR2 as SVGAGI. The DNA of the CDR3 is TGTGCCAGTAGGCCGGGGATCACAGATACGCAGTATTTT. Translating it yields CASRPGITDTQYF.

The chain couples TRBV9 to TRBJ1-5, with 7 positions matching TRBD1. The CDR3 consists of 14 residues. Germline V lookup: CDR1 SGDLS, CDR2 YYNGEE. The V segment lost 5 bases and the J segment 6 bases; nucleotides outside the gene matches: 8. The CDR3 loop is CASSPTGASQPQHF. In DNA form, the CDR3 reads TGTGCCAGCAGTCCAACAGGGGCCAGTCAGCCCCAGCATTTT.

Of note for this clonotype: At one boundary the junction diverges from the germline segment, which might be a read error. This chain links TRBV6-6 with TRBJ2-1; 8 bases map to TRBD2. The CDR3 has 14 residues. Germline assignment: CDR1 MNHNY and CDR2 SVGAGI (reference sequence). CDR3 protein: CAGSYLTSASEQFF. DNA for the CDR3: TGTGCCGGCAGTTACCTGACTAGCGCAAGTGAGCAGTTCTTC.

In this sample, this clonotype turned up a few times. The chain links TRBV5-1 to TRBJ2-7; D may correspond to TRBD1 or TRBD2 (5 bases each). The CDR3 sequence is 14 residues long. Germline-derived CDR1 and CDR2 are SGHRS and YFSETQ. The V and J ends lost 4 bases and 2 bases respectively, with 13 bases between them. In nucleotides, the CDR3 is TGCGCCAGCAGCCGGGACCTGAATACCTACGAGCAGTACTTC. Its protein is CASSRDLNTYEQYF.

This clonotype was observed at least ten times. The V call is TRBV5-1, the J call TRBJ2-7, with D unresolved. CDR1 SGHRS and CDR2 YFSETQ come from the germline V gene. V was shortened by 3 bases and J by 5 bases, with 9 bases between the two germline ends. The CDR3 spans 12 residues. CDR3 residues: CASSWPSDEQYF. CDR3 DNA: TGCGCCAGCAGCTGGCCGAGCGACGAGCAGTACTTC.

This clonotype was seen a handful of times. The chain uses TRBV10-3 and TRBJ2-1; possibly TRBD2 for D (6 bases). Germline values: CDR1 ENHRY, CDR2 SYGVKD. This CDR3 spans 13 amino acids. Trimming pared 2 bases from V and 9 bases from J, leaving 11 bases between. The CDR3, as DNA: TGTGCCATCAGTGAGACTAACGGGAGTGAGCAGTTCTTC. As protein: CAISETNGSEQFF.

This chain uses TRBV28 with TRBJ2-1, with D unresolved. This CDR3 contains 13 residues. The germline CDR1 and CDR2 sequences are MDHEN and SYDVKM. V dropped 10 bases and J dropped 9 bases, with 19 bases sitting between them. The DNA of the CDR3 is TGTGCCATCGAACGCCGCGGTCGGATTGAGCAGTTCTTC. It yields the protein CAIERRGRIEQFF.

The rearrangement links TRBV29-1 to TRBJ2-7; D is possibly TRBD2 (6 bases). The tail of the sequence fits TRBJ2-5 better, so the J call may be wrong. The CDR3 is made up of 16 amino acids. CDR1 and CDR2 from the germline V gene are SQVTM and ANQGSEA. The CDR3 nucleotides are TGCAGCGTTGCCCCCCAGGTGGGGAGGAAGGGCGAGACCCAGTACTTC. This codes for CSVAPQVGRKGETQYF.

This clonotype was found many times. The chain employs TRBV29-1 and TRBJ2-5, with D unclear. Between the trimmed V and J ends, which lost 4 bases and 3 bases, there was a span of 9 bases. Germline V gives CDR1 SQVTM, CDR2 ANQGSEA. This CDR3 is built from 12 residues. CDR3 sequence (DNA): TGCAGCGTTGTCGGCGGAAAAGAGACCCAGTACTTC. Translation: CSVVGGKETQYF.